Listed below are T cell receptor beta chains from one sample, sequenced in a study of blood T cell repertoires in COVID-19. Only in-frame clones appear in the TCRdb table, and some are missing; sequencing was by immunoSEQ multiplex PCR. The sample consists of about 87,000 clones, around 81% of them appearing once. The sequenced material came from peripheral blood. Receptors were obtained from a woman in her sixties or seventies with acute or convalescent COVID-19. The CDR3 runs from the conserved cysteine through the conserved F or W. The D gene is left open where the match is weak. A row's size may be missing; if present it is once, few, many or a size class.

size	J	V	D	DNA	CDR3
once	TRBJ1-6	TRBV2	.	TGTGCCAGCAGGAAGTCTATGGAGGGACCCAATTCACCCCTCCACTTT	CASRKSMEGPNSPLHF
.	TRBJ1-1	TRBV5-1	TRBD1	TGCGCCAGCAGCGAATCAACAGGGGGATACACTGAAGCTTTCTTT	CASSESTGGYTEAFF
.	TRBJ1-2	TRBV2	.	TGTGCCAGCACCTTAGGACAGTACTATGGCTACACCTTC	CASTLGQYYGYTF
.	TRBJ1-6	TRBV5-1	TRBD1	TGCGCCAGCAGCCCGATACCGGGACAGGGGTATTCACCCCTCCACTTT	CASSPIPGQGYSPLHF
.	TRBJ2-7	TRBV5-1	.	TGCGCCAGCAGCCTCGGCGGGACCTACGAGCAGTACTTC	CASSLGGTYEQYF
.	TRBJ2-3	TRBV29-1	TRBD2	TGCAGCGTTGAAGCTAGCGGGGGGGCCCCAGATACGCAGTATTTT	CSVEASGGAPDTQYF
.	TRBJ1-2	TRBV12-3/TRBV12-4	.	TGTGCCAGCAGTCCTACGTCACAGTTTTACTTC	CASSPTSQFYF
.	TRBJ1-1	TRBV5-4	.	TGTGCCAGCAGCTTGGTTGCAGGATCTGAAGCTTTCTTT	CASSLVAGSEAFF
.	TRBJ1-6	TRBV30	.	TGTGCCTGGAGTGTGACGGGGTTACATAATTCACCCCTCCACTTT	CAWSVTGLHNSPLHF
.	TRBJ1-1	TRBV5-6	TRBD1	TGTGCCAGCCGATCGGGACAGGGGGGCACTGAAGCTTTCTTT	CASRSGQGGTEAFF
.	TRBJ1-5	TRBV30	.	TGTGCCTGGAGTCCTTCTTCGGGAGTCCAGCCCCAGCATTTT	CAWSPSSGVQPQHF
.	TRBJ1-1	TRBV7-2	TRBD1	TGTGCCAGCAGCCTCCGCGGGGACAGCGACAAAGCTTTCTTT	CASSLRGDSDKAFF
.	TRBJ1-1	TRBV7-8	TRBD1	TGTGCCAGCAGCACTCACCAGGGGGTAGGCACTGAAGCTTTCTTT	CASSTHQGVGTEAFF
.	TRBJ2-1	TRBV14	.	TGTGCCAGCAGCCAGCATATACAGGGAATGGGTGAGCAGTTCTTC	CASSQHIQGMGEQFF
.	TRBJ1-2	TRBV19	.	TGTGCCAGTAGTGAGCCCCAGCGTTATGGCTACACCTTC	CASSEPQRYGYTF
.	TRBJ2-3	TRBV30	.	TGTGCCTGGAGTGTACGGTTCGCAGATACGCAGTATTTT	CAWSVRFADTQYF
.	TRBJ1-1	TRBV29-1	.	TGCAGCGTTGAAACAGGGCTGAACACTGAAGCTTTCTTT	CSVETGLNTEAFF
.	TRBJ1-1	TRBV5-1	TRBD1	TGCGCCAGCAGCTCTGACAGGGGTTGGGGCACTGAAGCTTTCTTT	CASSSDRGWGTEAFF
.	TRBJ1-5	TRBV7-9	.	TGTGCCAGCAGCTTAGGGCAGGGGAGCCATCAGCCCCAGCATTTT	CASSLGQGSHQPQHF
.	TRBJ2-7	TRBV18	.	TGTGCCAGCTCACCGAATGGGCTTTACGAGCAGTACTTC	CASSPNGLYEQYF
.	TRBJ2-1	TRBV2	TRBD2	TGTGCCAGCAGGACCTTAACTAGCGGGGGGGCTTATGAGCAGTTCTTC	CASRTLTSGGAYEQFF
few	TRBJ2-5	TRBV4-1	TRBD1	TGCGCCAGCAGCCGGACAGGGGGCGCGGGGGAGACCCAGTACTTC	CASSRTGGAGETQYF
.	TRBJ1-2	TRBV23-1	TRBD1	TGCGCCAGCAGTCAATACAGGGGAAGGTGTGGCTACACCTTC	CASSQYRGRCGYTF
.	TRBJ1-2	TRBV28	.	TGTGCCAGCGGCAGGAACTATGGCTACACCTTC	CASGRNYGYTF
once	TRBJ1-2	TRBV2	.	TGTGCCAGCAGTCCGTCCTATGGCTACACCTTC	CASSPSYGYTF
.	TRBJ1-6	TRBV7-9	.	TGTGCCAGCAGCTCCGGGTCAGCCTATAATTCACCCCTCCACTTT	CASSSGSAYNSPLHF
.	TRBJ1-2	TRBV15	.	TGTGCCACCAGCGCTCCTGGTAGAGGGCCCAGTGGCTACACCTTC	CATSAPGRGPSGYTF
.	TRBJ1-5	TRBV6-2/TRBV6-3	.	TGTGCCAGCAGTTACCGGCCAGGGGATAGCAATCAGCCCCAGCATTTT	CASSYRPGDSNQPQHF
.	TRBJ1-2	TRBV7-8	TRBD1	TGTGCCAGCAGCTTAGCGGACAGGGGAGGGGATGGCTACACCTTC	CASSLADRGGDGYTF
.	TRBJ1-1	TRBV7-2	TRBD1	TGTGCCAGCAGCTTAATTTGGCAGGGGGACACTGAAGCTTTCTTT	CASSLIWQGDTEAFF
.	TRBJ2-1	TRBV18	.	TGTGCCAGCTCACCACCGAACGGGGTCGGGGAGCAGTTCTTC	CASSPPNGVGEQFF
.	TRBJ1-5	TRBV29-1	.	TGCAGCGTCCGACAGTTCAATCAGCCCCAGCATTTT	CSVRQFNQPQHF
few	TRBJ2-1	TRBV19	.	TGTGCCAGTAGACCAGCGGGCTCCTTATACAATGAGCAGTTCTTC	CASRPAGSLYNEQFF
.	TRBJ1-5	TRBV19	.	TGTGCCAGTAGTGACCGGCGTGCGGGTTTGTCCAATCAGCCCCAGCATTTT	CASSDRRAGLSNQPQHF
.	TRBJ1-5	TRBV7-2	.	TGTGCCAGCAGCTTAGTTAGCGGGATCAATCAGCCCCAGCATTTT	CASSLVSGINQPQHF